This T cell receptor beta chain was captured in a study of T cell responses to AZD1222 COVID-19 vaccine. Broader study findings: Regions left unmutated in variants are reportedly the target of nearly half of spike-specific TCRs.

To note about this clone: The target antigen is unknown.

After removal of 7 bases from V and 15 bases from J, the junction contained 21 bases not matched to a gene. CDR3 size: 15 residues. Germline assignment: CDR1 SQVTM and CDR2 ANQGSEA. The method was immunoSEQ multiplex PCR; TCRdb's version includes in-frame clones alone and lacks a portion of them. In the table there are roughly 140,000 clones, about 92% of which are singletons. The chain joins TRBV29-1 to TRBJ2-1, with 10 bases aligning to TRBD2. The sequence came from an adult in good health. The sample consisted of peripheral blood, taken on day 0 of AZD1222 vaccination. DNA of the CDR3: TGCAGCGGAATCGAGGGGAGGCTAGCGGGAGCCGGGCGGTTCTTC. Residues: CSGIEGRLAGAGRFF.